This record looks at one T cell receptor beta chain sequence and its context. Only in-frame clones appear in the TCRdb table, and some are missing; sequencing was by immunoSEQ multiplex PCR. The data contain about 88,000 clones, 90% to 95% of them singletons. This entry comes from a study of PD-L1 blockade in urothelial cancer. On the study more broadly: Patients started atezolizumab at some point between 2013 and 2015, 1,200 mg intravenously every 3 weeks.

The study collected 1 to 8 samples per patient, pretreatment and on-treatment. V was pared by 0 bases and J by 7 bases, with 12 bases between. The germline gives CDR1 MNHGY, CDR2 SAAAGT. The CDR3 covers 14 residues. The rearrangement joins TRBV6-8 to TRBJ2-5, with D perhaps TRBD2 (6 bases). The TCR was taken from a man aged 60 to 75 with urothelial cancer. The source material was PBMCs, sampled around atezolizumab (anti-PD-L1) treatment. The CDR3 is CASSYSSGRGTQYF. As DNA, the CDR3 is TGTGCCAGCAGTTACTCTAGCGGTAGGGGGACCCAGTACTTC.